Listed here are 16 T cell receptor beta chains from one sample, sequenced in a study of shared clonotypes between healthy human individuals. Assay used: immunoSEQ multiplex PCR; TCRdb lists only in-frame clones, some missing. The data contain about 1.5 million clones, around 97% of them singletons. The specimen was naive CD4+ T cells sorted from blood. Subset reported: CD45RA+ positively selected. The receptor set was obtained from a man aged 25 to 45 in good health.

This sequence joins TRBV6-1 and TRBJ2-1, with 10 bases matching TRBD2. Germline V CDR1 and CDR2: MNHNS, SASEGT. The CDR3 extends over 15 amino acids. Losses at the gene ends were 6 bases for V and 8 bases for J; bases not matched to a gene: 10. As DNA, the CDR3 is TGTGCCAGCAGGGCACCGGGACTAGCGATGGATGAGCAGTTCTTC. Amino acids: CASRAPGLAMDEQFF.

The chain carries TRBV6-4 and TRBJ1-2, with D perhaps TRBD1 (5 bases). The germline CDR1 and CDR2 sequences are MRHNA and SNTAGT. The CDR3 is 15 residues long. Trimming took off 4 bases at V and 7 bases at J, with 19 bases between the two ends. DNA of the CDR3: TGTGCCAGCAGTGCCTCACCGGGACGGTTCTCTGGCTACACCTTC. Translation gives CASSASPGRFSGYTF.

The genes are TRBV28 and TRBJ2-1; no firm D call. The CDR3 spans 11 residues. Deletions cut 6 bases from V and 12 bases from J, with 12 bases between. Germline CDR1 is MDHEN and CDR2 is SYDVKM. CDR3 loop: CASSIGVGQFF. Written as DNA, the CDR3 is TGTGCCAGCAGCATAGGTGTGGGGCAGTTCTTC.

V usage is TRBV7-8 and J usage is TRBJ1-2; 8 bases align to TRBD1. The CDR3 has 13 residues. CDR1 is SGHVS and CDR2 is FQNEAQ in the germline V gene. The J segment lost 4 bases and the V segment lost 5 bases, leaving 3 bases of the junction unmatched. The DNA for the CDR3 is TGTGCCAGCAGCCGAGACAGGGGCTATGGCTACACCTTC. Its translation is CASSRDRGYGYTF. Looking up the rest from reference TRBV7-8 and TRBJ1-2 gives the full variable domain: GAGVSQSPRYKVAKRGQDVALRCDPISGHVSLFWYQQALGQGPEFLTYFQNEAQLDKSGLPSDRFFAERPEGSVSTLKIQRTQQEDSAVYLCASSRDRGYGYTFGSGTRLTVV.

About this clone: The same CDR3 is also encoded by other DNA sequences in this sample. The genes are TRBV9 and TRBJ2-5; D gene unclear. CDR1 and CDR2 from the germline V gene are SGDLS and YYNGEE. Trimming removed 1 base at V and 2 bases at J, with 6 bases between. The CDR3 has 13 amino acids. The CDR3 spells CASSVRPQETQYF. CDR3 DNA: TGTGCCAGCAGCGTAAGACCTCAAGAGACCCAGTACTTC.

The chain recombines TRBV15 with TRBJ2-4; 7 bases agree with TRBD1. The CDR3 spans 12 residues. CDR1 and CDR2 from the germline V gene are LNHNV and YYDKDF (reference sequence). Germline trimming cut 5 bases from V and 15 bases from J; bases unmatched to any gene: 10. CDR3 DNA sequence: TGTGCCACCAGCTTGCGGACAGGTACTAGGTACTTC. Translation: CATSLRTGTRYF.

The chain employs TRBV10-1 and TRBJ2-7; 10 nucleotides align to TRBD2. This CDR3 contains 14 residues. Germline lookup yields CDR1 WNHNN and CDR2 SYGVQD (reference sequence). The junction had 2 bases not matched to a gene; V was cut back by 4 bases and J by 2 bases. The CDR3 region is CASSASGRAYEQYF. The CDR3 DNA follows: TGCGCCAGCAGTGCCAGCGGGAGGGCCTACGAGCAGTACTTC.

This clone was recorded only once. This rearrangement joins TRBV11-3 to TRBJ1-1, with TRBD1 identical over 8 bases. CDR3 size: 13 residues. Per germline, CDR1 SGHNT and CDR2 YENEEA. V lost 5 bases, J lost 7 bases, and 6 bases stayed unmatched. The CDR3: CASSRPGQDEAFF. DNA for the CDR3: TGTGCCAGCAGCCGACCGGGACAGGATGAAGCTTTCTTT. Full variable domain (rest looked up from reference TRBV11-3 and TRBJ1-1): EAGVVQSPRYKIIEKKQPVAFWCNPISGHNTLYWYLQNLGQGPELLIRYENEEAVDDSQLPKDRFSAERLKGVDSTLKIQPAELGDSAVYLCASSRPGQDEAFFGQGTRLTVV.

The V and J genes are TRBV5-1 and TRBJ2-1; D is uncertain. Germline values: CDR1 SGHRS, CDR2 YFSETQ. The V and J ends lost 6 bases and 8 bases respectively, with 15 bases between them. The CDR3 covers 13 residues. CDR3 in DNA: TGCGCCAGCACGGCCCGTCAGGTCGATGAGCAGTTCTTC. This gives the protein CASTARQVDEQFF.

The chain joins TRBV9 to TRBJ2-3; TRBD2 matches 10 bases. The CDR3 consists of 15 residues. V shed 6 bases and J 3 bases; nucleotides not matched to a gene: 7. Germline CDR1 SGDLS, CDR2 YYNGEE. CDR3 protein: CASTGTSENTDTQYF. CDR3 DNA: TGTGCCAGCACCGGGACTAGCGAGAATACAGATACGCAGTATTTT.

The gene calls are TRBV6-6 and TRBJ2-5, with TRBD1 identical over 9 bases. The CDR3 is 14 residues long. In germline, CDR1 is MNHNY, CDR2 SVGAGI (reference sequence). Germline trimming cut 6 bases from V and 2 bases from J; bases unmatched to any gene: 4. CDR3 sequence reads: CASSPGTGQETQYF. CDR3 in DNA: TGTGCCAGCAGCCCCGGGACAGGGCAAGAGACCCAGTACTTC.

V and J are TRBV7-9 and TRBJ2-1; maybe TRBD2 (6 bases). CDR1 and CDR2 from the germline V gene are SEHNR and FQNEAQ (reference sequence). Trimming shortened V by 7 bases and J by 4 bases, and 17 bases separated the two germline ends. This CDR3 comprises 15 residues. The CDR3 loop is CASIPGSGRYNEQFF. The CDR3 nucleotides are TGTGCCAGCATCCCCGGAAGCGGGCGATACAATGAGCAGTTCTTC.

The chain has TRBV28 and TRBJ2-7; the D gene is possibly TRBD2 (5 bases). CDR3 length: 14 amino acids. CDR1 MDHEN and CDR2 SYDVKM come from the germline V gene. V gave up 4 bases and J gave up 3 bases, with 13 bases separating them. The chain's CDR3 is CASSYAGMIYEQYF. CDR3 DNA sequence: TGTGCCAGCAGTTACGCCGGGATGATCTACGAGCAGTACTTC.

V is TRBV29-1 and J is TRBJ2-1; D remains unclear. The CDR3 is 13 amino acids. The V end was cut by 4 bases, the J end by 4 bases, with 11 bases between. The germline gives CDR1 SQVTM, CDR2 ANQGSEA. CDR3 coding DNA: TGCAGCGTTGCGAGTAGCCGGTACAATGAGCAGTTCTTC. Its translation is CSVASSRYNEQFF.

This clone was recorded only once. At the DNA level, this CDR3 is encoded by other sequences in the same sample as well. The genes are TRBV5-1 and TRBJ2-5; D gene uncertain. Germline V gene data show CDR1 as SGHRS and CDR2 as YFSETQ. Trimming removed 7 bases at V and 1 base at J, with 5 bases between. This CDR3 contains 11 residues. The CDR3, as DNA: TGCGCCAGCCGGGCCCAAGAGACCCAGTACTTC. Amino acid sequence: CASRAQETQYF. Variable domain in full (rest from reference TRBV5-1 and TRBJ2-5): KAGVTQTPRYLIKTRGQQVTLSCSPISGHRSVSWYQQTPGQGLQFLFEYFSETQRNKGNFPGRFSGRQFSNSRSEMNVSTLELGDSALYLCASRAQETQYFGPGTRLLVL.

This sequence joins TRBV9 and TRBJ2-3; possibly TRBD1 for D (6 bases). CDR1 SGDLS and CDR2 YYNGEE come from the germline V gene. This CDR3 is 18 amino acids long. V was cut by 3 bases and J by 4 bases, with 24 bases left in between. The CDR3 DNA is TGTGCCAGCAGCGGGATAAACAGGGTCGGAGGTAGCGCAGATACGCAGTATTTT. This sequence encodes CASSGINRVGGSADTQYF. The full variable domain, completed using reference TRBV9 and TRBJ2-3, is DSGVTQTPKHLITATGQRVTLRCSPRSGDLSVYWYQQSLDQGLQFLIQYYNGEERAKGNILERFSAQQFPDLHSELNLSSLELGDSALYFCASSGINRVGGSADTQYFGPGTRLTVL.